The T cell receptor (beta chain) under discussion was sequenced for a study of OX40 agonist ivuxolimab in advanced cancers. Study-level background: In three patients, partial responses were observed, one with hepatocellular carcinoma and two with cutaneous melanoma. Findings of the study overall: Among some nonresponders, normalized T-cell clonal expansion was also low.

A note on this clone: Its cognate antigen is unknown. A read error may account for a junction end that differs from germline.

Here immunoSEQ multiplex PCR was the method, and the copy in TCRdb shows in-frame clones only, minus some. The table has 20,000 to 25,000 clones, approximately 91% seen once. This receptor was obtained from an adult with an advanced solid tumor such as melanoma, head and neck, liver or kidney cancer. The sequences come from CD4+ or CD8+ T cells sorted from blood, collected in a trial of the OX40 agonist ivuxolimab.

The CDR3 DNA follows: TGTGCTAGCAGCTTAGTACAGGGGGGTGGGAACACCGGGGAGCTGTTTTTT. Translation: CASSLVQGGGNTGELFF. The genes are TRBV7-7 and TRBJ2-2; 8 bases agree with TRBD1. The CDR3 contains 17 residues. Germline V lookup: CDR1 SSHAT, CDR2 FNYEAQ (reference sequence).